These T cell receptor beta chains were read from a single sample in a study of T-cell memory formation after mild COVID-19. One entry per CDR3 protein, called by TCRdb with MiXCR from the 5' RACE reads. The sample yields nearly 350,000 distinct CDR3 sequences, 10% to 15% seen once. Sequences were obtained from PBMCs or a T cell subset sorted from them (not recorded which). These receptors were obtained from a man younger than 35 who had mild COVID-19 (a few samples of this study predate the infection). Cell type and time point are not known. The CDR3 runs from the conserved cysteine through the conserved F or W. Each record gives: D gene, J gene, clone size, V gene, CDR3 DNA, CDR3 protein. A D gene is named only where the DNA matches it firmly. For some rows the clone size is stated as once, few or many, or as a class when expanded; others skip it.

TRBD2,TRBJ2-2,-,TRBV24-1,TGTGCCACCAGTGATTCAAGACTAGCCTTGGGTACCGGGGAGCTGTTTTTT,CATSDSRLALGTGELFF
-,TRBJ2-7,-,TRBV7-2,TGTGCCAGCAGACAGGGCGCGGGATACGAGCAGTACTTC,CASRQGAGYEQYF
TRBD2,TRBJ2-3,many,TRBV12-3/TRBV12-4,TGTGCCAGCAGTTTTGGGGCGGGGGGATCCACAGATACGCAGTATTTT,CASSFGAGGSTDTQYF
TRBD1,TRBJ1-1,few,TRBV11-2,TGTGCCAGCAGACAAGGACAGGGCATGAACACTGAAGCTTTCTTT,CASRQGQGMNTEAFF
-,TRBJ2-2,-,TRBV11-3,TGTGCCAGCAGCCCGCTGGAGGGGAACACCGGGGAGCTGTTTTTT,CASSPLEGNTGELFF
TRBD2,TRBJ2-7,-,TRBV10-3,TGTGCCGCGAGCGGGGGACTCTCCTACGAGCAGTACTTC,CAASGGLSYEQYF
-,TRBJ2-1,-,TRBV7-2,TGTGCCAGCAGCTTAATGAGATCCTACAATGAGCAGTTCTTC,CASSLMRSYNEQFF
-,TRBJ1-2,-,TRBV27,TGTGCCAGCAGTTTATCCCTGAGGACGGGCTACACCTTC,CASSLSLRTGYTF
-,TRBJ2-2,once,TRBV3-1,TGTGCCAGCAGCCGGATGGGTAATAGCGGGAACACCGGGGAGCTGTTTTTT,CASSRMGNSGNTGELFF
-,TRBJ2-1,many,TRBV7-9,TGTGCCAGCAGCTTGCCCAGATACAATGAGCAGTTCTTC,CASSLPRYNEQFF
-,TRBJ1-6,many,TRBV12-3/TRBV12-4,TGTGCCAGCAGTTTGCGATTCGACAGATCCTATAATTCACCCCTCCACTTT,CASSLRFDRSYNSPLHF
-,TRBJ2-1,-,TRBV5-1,TGCGCCAGCAGTGACCAGGGGAGCTCCTACAATGAGCAGTTCTTC,CASSDQGSSYNEQFF
TRBD2,TRBJ2-1,few,TRBV9,TGTGCCAGCAGCGGAGGACCCTCCCCGCGTAGCGGGCCGAACAATGAGCAGTTCTTC,CASSGGPSPRSGPNNEQFF
-,TRBJ2-5,-,TRBV4-3,TGCGCCAGCAGCCTGGGACTGGGGTACCAAGAGACCCAGTACTTC,CASSLGLGYQETQYF
TRBD1,TRBJ2-1,few,TRBV5-1,TGCGCCAGCAGCGTACAGGGGGAGTCCTACAATGAGCAGTTCTTC,CASSVQGESYNEQFF
TRBD1,TRBJ2-2,-,TRBV11-3,TGTGCCAGCAGCCGAGGTCAGGGGGTAGCGAACACCGGGGAGCTGTTTTTT,CASSRGQGVANTGELFF
-,TRBJ1-1,-,TRBV20-1,TGCAGTGCTAGAGGCAGCATGAACACTGAAGCTTTCTTT,CSARGSMNTEAFF
TRBD1,TRBJ1-1,few,TRBV5-5,TGTGCCAGTAACAGGGGCGGAAGGTCTGAAGCTTTCTTT,CASNRGGRSEAFF
TRBD2,TRBJ2-5,few,TRBV5-1,TGCGCCAGCAGCTTGCCACTAGCGGGGACTACAGGGGAGACCCAGTACTTC,CASSLPLAGTTGETQYF
-,TRBJ2-1,-,TRBV12-3/TRBV12-4,TGTGCCAGCAGTTTTAAGGGACTTGGTACAAATGAGCAGTTCTTC,CASSFKGLGTNEQFF
-,TRBJ2-5,few,TRBV11-2,TGTGCCAGCAGCTTTGAGACGGACAGCTTCCAAGAGACCCAGTACTTC,CASSFETDSFQETQYF
-,TRBJ1-1,few,TRBV5-1,TGCGCCAGCAGCTTTCTAGGTATCAACACTGAAGCTTTCTTT,CASSFLGINTEAFF
TRBD1,TRBJ1-6,few,TRBV6-5,TGTGCCAGCAGTTCCCTCAGGGGGGGTAATTCACCCCTCCACTTT,CASSSLRGGNSPLHF
-,TRBJ2-4,few,TRBV27,TGTGCCAGCAGTTTGCTAGGCCCTGCCATTCAGTACTTC,CASSLLGPAIQYF
-,TRBJ1-3,-,TRBV29-1,TGCAGCGTTGCGGGAAACAGTGGAAACACCATATATTTT,CSVAGNSGNTIYF
-,TRBJ2-1,-,TRBV4-1,TGCGCCAGCAGCCAAGTGCCCGCGAATGAGCAGTTCTTC,CASSQVPANEQFF
TRBD2,TRBJ2-5,-,TRBV4-3,TGCGCCAGCAGCCAACGCGGGGGGGCCGCAGAGACCCAGTACTTC,CASSQRGGAAETQYF
TRBD1,TRBJ1-2,-,TRBV5-1,TGCGCCAGCAGCCTTTACGGGACAGCTTATGGCTACACCTTC,CASSLYGTAYGYTF
-,TRBJ1-5,few,TRBV6-5,TGTGCCAGCAGTTACTCGTCCACAGCGGCCCAGCCCCAGCATTTT,CASSYSSTAAQPQHF
-,TRBJ2-7,-,TRBV5-6,TGTGCCAGCAGCTCGATGGACAGGACTACCTACGAGCAGTACTTC,CASSSMDRTTYEQYF
-,TRBJ1-4,-,TRBV12-3/TRBV12-4,TGTGCCAGCAGTTTCGGGGGGAAGGAAAAACTGTTTTTT,CASSFGGKEKLFF
-,TRBJ2-7,-,TRBV13,TGTGCCAGCAGCCTAGCCGCGGAGGGGGCGACCTACGAGCAGTACTTC,CASSLAAEGATYEQYF
-,TRBJ2-3,-,TRBV7-7,TGTGCCAGCAGCTCAGAGAGAAGCGCCACGCAGTATTTT,CASSSERSATQYF
TRBD2,TRBJ2-1,-,TRBV7-3,TGTGCCAGCAGCTACGCGGGAGGGAGGGATGAGCAGTTCTTC,CASSYAGGRDEQFF
-,TRBJ1-2,-,TRBV30,TGTGCCTGGACCGAGGCGGCCGGCGGCACCTTC,CAWTEAAGGTF
TRBD1,TRBJ2-2,-,TRBV5-1,TGCGCCAGCAGCTTGGTTCCCGGGACAGGGAACACCGGGGAGCTGTTTTTT,CASSLVPGTGNTGELFF
TRBD1,TRBJ1-3,few,TRBV6-5,TGTGCCAGCAGTTACTCCCTGACAGGGGCCGGAAACACCATATATTTT,CASSYSLTGAGNTIYF
TRBD2,TRBJ2-7,-,TRBV9,TGTGCCCGCAGCGCTGGGACTAGCGGGGAAAGATACCCTCCCTACGAGCAGTACTTC,CARSAGTSGERYPPYEQYF
TRBD1,TRBJ1-6,few,TRBV6-2/TRBV6-3,TGTGCCAGCAGTTGGGACAGTTCCAGTTCACCCCTCCACTTT,CASSWDSSSSPLHF
TRBD2,TRBJ2-2,few,TRBV5-4,TGTGCCAGCAGCTTCCCTAGCGGGGGCGGGAACACCGGGGAGCTGTTTTTT,CASSFPSGGGNTGELFF
-,TRBJ1-2,-,TRBV6-5,TGTGCCAGCATTGGACCCCCCAACTATGGCTACACCTTC,CASIGPPNYGYTF
TRBD2,TRBJ2-1,few,TRBV11-1,TGTGCCAGCAGCTTAGGTCGGACTAGCGGGAGCTCCTACAATGAGCAGTTCTTC,CASSLGRTSGSSYNEQFF
TRBD1,TRBJ1-6,-,TRBV5-1,TGCGCCAGCAGCTTGGGGACTAACAGGGGGCCCTCACCCCTCCACTTT,CASSLGTNRGPSPLHF
-,TRBJ1-1,many,TRBV7-9,TGTGCCAGCAGCCCACTCAGACCTATGAACACTGAAGCTTTCTTT,CASSPLRPMNTEAFF
-,TRBJ2-5,few,TRBV11-2,TGTGCCAGCAGCTTTGGCGTGGGGGGGGGGCGAGAGACCCAGTACTTC,CASSFGVGGGRETQYF